This T cell receptor beta chain is from a study of blood T cell repertoires in COVID-19. Across the whole study: Spain, Italy and the United States supplied samples that represented acute and convalescent COVID-19. The cDNA or gDNA used as material had been derived from T cells, B-cell-depleted T cells, or PBMCs.

The germline CDR1 and CDR2 sequences are SGHRS and YFSETQ. The CDR3 is made up of 16 amino acids. V shed 4 bases and J 2 bases; nucleotides not matched to a gene: 7. Enrolment of Seattle patients took place during active infection, and they were followed longitudinally. Libraries were prepared by immunoSEQ multiplex PCR; TCRdb keeps only in-frame clonotypes and omits some of them. The sample has about 140,000 clones, about 87% seen once. The genes are TRBV5-1 and TRBJ2-1; 9 nucleotides align to TRBD2. The material sequenced was peripheral blood. This receptor was obtained from a human donor with COVID-19, enrolled during active disease. The donor label of this sample is uncertain. The CDR3 DNA follows: TGCGCCAGCAGCCCGGCTAGCGGGGAGGCCTACAATGAGCAGTTCTTC. The encoded protein is CASSPASGEAYNEQFF.